The 15 T cell receptor beta chains presented below share a single source sample, sequenced in a study of OX40 agonist ivuxolimab in advanced cancers. Produced via immunoSEQ multiplex PCR; TCRdb's table is partial and in-frame only. The repertoire holds about 51,000 clones, with roughly 84% as singletons. The sequencing here drew on CD4+ or CD8+ T cells sorted from blood, taken in a trial of the OX40 agonist ivuxolimab. Every receptor here comes from an adult with an advanced solid tumor such as melanoma, head and neck, liver or kidney cancer.

The genes are TRBV6-5 and TRBJ2-7; 10 bases fit TRBD1. Germline CDR1 is MNHEY and CDR2 is SVGAGI. There are 15 residues in the CDR3. V lost 5 bases and J lost 3; bases outside the gene matches: 7. This chain's CDR3 is CASSPLTGGNYEQYF. The CDR3 nucleotides read TGTGCCAGCAGTCCCCTGACAGGGGGCAACTACGAGCAGTACTTC.

The V gene is TRBV5-5, the J gene TRBJ2-6; 7 nucleotides line up with TRBD2. V shed 0 bases and J 3 bases; nucleotides not matched to a gene: 6. CDR1 is SGHKS and CDR2 is YYEKEE in the germline V gene (reference sequence). The CDR3 covers 17 residues. The CDR3 DNA reads TGTGCCAGCAGCTTGGATCCGGGAGGAGGTGGGGCCAACGTCCTGACTTTC. Encoded protein: CASSLDPGGGGANVLTF.

This chain links TRBV29-1 with TRBJ2-7; 9 bases align to TRBD1. The length of the CDR3 is 13 residues. The V segment lost 7 bases and the J segment 0 bases; nucleotides outside the gene matches: 4. Germline V gene lookup returns CDR1 SQVTM and CDR2 ANQGSEA. CDR3 amino acids: CSASQGASYEQYF. The DNA for the CDR3 is TGCAGCGCCTCACAGGGGGCCTCCTACGAGCAGTACTTC.

The J gene is TRBJ1-1, the V gene TRBV5-1, with a tentative D call TRBD1 (5 bases). This CDR3 contains 14 residues. CDR1 and CDR2 (germline): SGHRS, YFSETQ. The ends were cut back, 4 bases at V and 0 bases at J, with 10 bases in the middle. CDR3 loop: CASSPGLMNTEAFF. The CDR3 nucleotides are TGCGCCAGCAGCCCGGGGCTCATGAACACTGAAGCTTTCTTT.

V and J are TRBV6-1 and TRBJ1-2, with 7 nucleotides matching TRBD1. V lost 6 bases, J lost 8 bases, and 6 bases stayed unmatched. This CDR3 comprises 12 residues. From germline, CDR1 is MNHNS and CDR2 SASEGT. This CDR3 reads CASRLTGLGYTF. The CDR3 DNA is TGTGCCAGCAGATTGACAGGGTTGGGCTACACCTTC.

J is TRBJ2-7 and V is TRBV27, with 13 bases that match TRBD2. Germline CDR1 and CDR2: MNHEY and SMNVEV (reference sequence). This CDR3 is 17 amino acids long. Unmatched junction bases numbered 9, after V lost 3 bases and J lost 4 bases. The DNA of the CDR3 is TGTGCCAGCAGTTTCGGGTTTTCGGGACTAGCGGGGTACGAGCAGTACTTC. Translating it yields CASSFGFSGLAGYEQYF.

The chain joins TRBV6-5 to TRBJ1-1; no clear D. CDR1 and CDR2 from the germline V gene are MNHEY and SVGAGI. This CDR3 region has 14 residues. V shed 2 bases and J shed 1 base, with 8 bases lying between them. The CDR3 DNA reads TGTGCCAGCAGTTACGGAAGGAGGAACACTGAAGCTTTCTTT. Protein sequence: CASSYGRRNTEAFF.

This clone was observed once. This sequence joins TRBV18 and TRBJ1-5, with TRBD1 as a possible D gene (5 bases). Trimming pared 2 bases from V and 4 bases from J, leaving 12 bases between. The CDR3 totals 15 residues. Germline CDR1 and CDR2: KGHSH and LQKENI. The CDR3 DNA is TGTGCCAGCTCACCATTAGGGACGGGAAATCAGCCCCAGCATTTT. Translated: CASSPLGTGNQPQHF.

The chain recombines TRBV7-6 with TRBJ1-1; 11 positions match TRBD1. V trimming: 6 bases; J trimming: 0 bases; junction bases outside the gene matches: 9. The length of the CDR3 is 17 residues. Germline-derived CDR1 and CDR2 are SGHVS and FNYEAQ. The DNA of the CDR3 is TGTGCCAGCAGACCCAGGACAGGGGGCTCTGTGAACACTGAAGCTTTCTTT. Encoded protein: CASRPRTGGSVNTEAFF.

The chain has TRBV5-4 and TRBJ1-2; D call uncertain. Trimming left V 0 bases short and J 2 bases short, with 5 bases between. Germline values: CDR1 SGHNT, CDR2 YYREEE (reference sequence). The CDR3 consists of 13 residues. CDR3 region: CASSLVGNYGYTF. Written as DNA, the CDR3 is TGTGCCAGCAGCTTGGTTGGGAACTATGGCTACACCTTC.

This chain joins TRBV7-9 and TRBJ1-1, with D perhaps matching TRBD1 (5 bases). The V end was cut by 10 bases, the J end by 3 bases, with 15 bases between. Per the germline V gene, CDR1 is SEHNR and CDR2 is FQNEAQ (reference sequence). This CDR3 region has 13 residues. In nucleotides, the CDR3 is TGTGCCATCTTGGGGGACGGCGACACTGAAGCTTTCTTT. Encoded protein: CAILGDGDTEAFF.

The chain joins TRBV6-6 to TRBJ1-2, with 9 bases identical to TRBD1. V dropped 2 bases and J dropped 5; count of bases not matched to a gene: 6. The germline V gene has CDR1 MNHNY and CDR2 SVGAGI (reference sequence). CDR3 size: 15 residues. CDR3 in DNA: TGTGCCAGCAGTTACCGCCAGGACAGGGGATATGGCTACACCTTC. Protein product: CASSYRQDRGYGYTF.

The V and J genes are TRBV29-1 and TRBJ1-2, with D perhaps TRBD1 (6 bases). V was trimmed by 2 bases and J by 7 bases, leaving 17 bases between them. There are 14 residues in the CDR3. From germline, CDR1 is SQVTM and CDR2 ANQGSEA. As DNA, the CDR3 is TGCAGCGTTGAAAGGGGGGCAGGTGTCCTTGGCTACACCTTC. Protein product: CSVERGAGVLGYTF.

V gene TRBV10-3 combines with J gene TRBJ2-3, with 7 bases matching TRBD1. V gave up 7 bases and J gave up 1 base; unmatched junction bases: 2. The CDR3 spans 13 residues. The germline V gene encodes CDR1 ENHRY and CDR2 SYGVKD. CDR3 sequence: CAIIGQGTDTQYF. In DNA form, the CDR3 reads TGTGCCATCATAGGACAGGGCACAGATACGCAGTATTTT.

Note on this clone: Since the CDR3 does not end with the conserved phenylalanine or tryptophan, this likely comes from a read error. No DNA is shown, since the ends of the CDR3 on it are uncertain; the CDR3 is the one TCRdb lists. The rearrangement uses TRBV7-1 and TRBJ2-6; the DNA was not compared with TRBD1, the D call given in the table. TRBV7-1 falls under the ORF class, with uncertain function. The CDR3 length is 12 residues, termini included. This CDR3 is CASSARCHEDKV.